This T cell receptor (beta chain) was identified in a study of response to subunit inactivated influenza vaccine. Study-level findings and limits: Few new T cells, the authors suggested, are recruited by each seasonal influenza vaccination.

TCRdb reanalysed the RT-PCR reads using MiXCR and keeps one entry per CDR3 protein. This sample has about 530,000 distinct CDR3 sequences; around 11% occur once, and the top ten carry about 10%. CDR1 and CDR2 from the germline V gene are LGHDT and YNNKEL (reference sequence). V lost 0 bases and J lost 2, with 10 bases in between. This CDR3 region has 15 residues. This clonotype was seen at least ten times. Its antigen is undetermined. The chain joins TRBV3-1 to TRBJ2-5, with a weak D call TRBD2 (5 bases). This TCR derives from a man aged 45-65 years who received an inactivated influenza vaccine. The sequences come from PBMCs from blood, collected on the day of vaccination. The CDR3 DNA reads TGTGCCAGCAGCCAAGATGGACTCCCGCAAGAGACCCAGTACTTC. Its protein is CASSQDGLPQETQYF.